The source of this TCR beta chain is a study of T cells in Graves' hyperthyroidism and ophthalmopathy. TCR beta CDR3 region amplification was performed from RNA transcripts. TCR CDR3 regions were first amplified by RT-PCR with HTBI primers. In TCRdb, the multiplex PCR reads were re-called with MiXCR into one record per CDR3 protein. Of 300,000 to 400,000 distinct CDR3 sequences listed, less than 15% were seen once; the top ten hold 9.2%. This clonotype was counted a few times. Fresh peripheral blood, less than 11 ml of it, supplied the PBMCs. Sequenced sample: blood. The TCR comes from a woman younger than 35 with Graves' hyperthyroidism.

As DNA, the CDR3 is TGTGCCAGCAGTGCCGATATCAATCAGCCCCAGCATTTT. This encodes CASSADINQPQHF. The chain uses TRBV2 and TRBJ1-5; no definite D call. Germline assignment: CDR1 SNHLY and CDR2 FYNNEI. The CDR3 sequence is 13 residues long. Trimming removed 4 bases at V and 3 bases at J, with 7 bases between.